This T cell receptor (beta chain) was identified in a study of neoadjuvant anti-PD-1 for oral cavity cancer. The assay was immunoSEQ multiplex PCR, and TCRdb's table has in-frame clones only and misses some. Here the sample spans more than 12,000 clones, about two thirds being singletons. Per the germline V gene, CDR1 is MGHRA and CDR2 is YSYEKL. V lost 1 base and J lost 12, with 10 bases in between. The CDR3 runs to 12 residues. Time point indicated: after neoadjuvant nivolumab, at surgical resection. This TCR came from a person between 35 and 79 years old with oral cavity squamous cell carcinoma. The V gene is TRBV4-1, the J gene TRBJ2-1; D assignment may be TRBD1 or TRBD2 (5 bases each). The sequenced sample was PBMCs, obtained after nivolumab (anti-PD-1) treatment. CDR3 region: CASSQVGEVQFF. In DNA form, the CDR3 reads TGCGCCAGCAGCCAAGTGGGGGAAGTGCAGTTCTTC.